The clone carrying this T cell receptor (beta chain) has only a few counts. As yet, its antigen is unknown. The data were obtained in a study of regulatory T cells in long-lasting Graves disease. Findings and limits, study-wide: Small numbers of samples may have cut accuracy.

The sample's time point: persistent/refractory GD, antithyroid drugs over 5 years with positive TRAb. The TCR library was made from RNA extracted from PBMCs. The CDR3 consists of 14 residues. Germline lookup yields CDR1 DFQATT and CDR2 SNEGSKA (reference sequence). Trimming cost V 1 base and J 5 bases; bases outside gene matches: 8. According to the study, TCR beta libraries were built with iRepertoire HTBI primers and CDR3-region Arm-PCR. TCRdb used MiXCR to reprocess the multiplex PCR reads, holding one entry per CDR3 protein. The sample comprises 500,000 to 800,000 distinct CDR3 sequences, 30% of which are singletons, and roughly 40% rests with the top ten.

The clonotype was recovered from a female donor with Graves disease. Sequencing was performed on peripheral blood mononuclear cells (PBMCs), taken when the disease was refractory, from a patient treated with antithyroid drugs. The J gene is TRBJ2-7, the V gene TRBV20-1, with TRBD2 matching over 7 bases. CDR3 residues: CSARGHIGGDEQYF. The CDR3 DNA reads TGCAGTGCTAGAGGTCACATTGGGGGGGACGAGCAGTACTTC.